This T cell receptor (beta chain) was profiled in a study of T cells in Graves' hyperthyroidism and ophthalmopathy. Study observations and caveats: Separation of ophthalmopathy from stable hyperthyroidism was achieved by a 13 V-J model. The blood repertoire included most of the expanded thyroid clonotypes above 0.001. Ophthalmopathy was predicted by the model a median of roughly 6.6 months ahead of onset.

What was amplified from RNA transcripts were TCR beta CDR3 regions. HTBI primers drove first-round RT-PCR of the TCR CDR3. TCRdb itself ran the multiplex PCR reads through MiXCR, one entry per CDR3 protein. Of approximately 300,000 distinct CDR3 sequences listed, about a sixth were seen once; the top ten hold just over 55%. Clinical symptoms, serum thyroxine, TRAb, thyroid ultrasound and orbital computed tomography established diagnosis. This clonotype was found many times. Its antigen is not identified. Sample: blood. The TCR sequence derives from a woman aged 60-75 years with Graves' ophthalmopathy.

DNA of the CDR3: TGTGCCAGCAGCTTTGGCGGGGGGCTCTCGACGCAGTATTTT. This gives the protein CASSFGGGLSTQYF. V and J are TRBV7-2 and TRBJ2-3; 8 bases align to TRBD2. The germline V gene has CDR1 SGHTA and CDR2 FQGNSA. This CDR3 spans 14 amino acids. J lost 9 bases, V lost 3 bases, and 8 bases had no gene match.